The 18 T cell receptor beta chains given below trace back to one sample, sequenced in a study of Ad26.COV2.S vaccination and SARS-CoV-2 variants. Sequencing used immunoSEQ multiplex PCR; TCRdb keeps in-frame clones, though not all of them. The repertoire holds some 410,000 clones, with around 93% as singletons. Treatment of the sample: about 20 received Ad26.COV2.S at low or high dose, single or two shots; 5 received placebo; per-sample allocation not given. Samples analyzed were those drawn on day 63 after the first vaccine or placebo injection. The material was peripheral blood, obtained in a trial of Ad26.COV2.S vaccine versus placebo. These receptors were taken from a person between 18 and 60 years old who received the Ad26.COV2.S COVID-19 vaccine or a placebo.

In its sample, this clone was seen a few times. The rearrangement joins TRBV6-6 to TRBJ1-5, with D perhaps matching TRBD1 (6 bases). The germline V gene encodes CDR1 MNHNY and CDR2 SVGAGI (reference sequence). Trimming pared 0 bases from V and 9 bases from J, leaving 15 bases between. This CDR3 spans 15 amino acids. For the CDR3, the DNA is TGTGCCAGCAGTTACTCGTCAGGGGATTCTTGGCCCCAGCATTTT. This codes for CASSYSSGDSWPQHF.

V is TRBV4-3 and J is TRBJ2-3, with TRBD1 identical over 9 bases. The CDR3 sequence is 17 residues long. J was trimmed by 0 bases and V by 6 bases; bases with no gene match: 10. The germline V gene encodes CDR1 LGHNA and CDR2 YSLEER. CDR3 nucleotide sequence: TGCGCCAGCAGTCAAACAGGGGGCGCGGATAGCACAGATACGCAGTATTTT. As protein: CASSQTGGADSTDTQYF.

This clone occurred a few times. This chain joins TRBV11-2 and TRBJ1-1; D is unresolved. The CDR3 is made up of 12 amino acids. The germline V gene has CDR1 SGHAT and CDR2 FQNNGV. The V end lost 3 bases, the J end lost 8 bases, and 10 bases lay between the germline ends. Here the CDR3 DNA reads TGTGCCAGCAGCTTCTTTCGGGTCGAAGCTTTCTTT. Its protein product is CASSFFRVEAFF.

This chain connects TRBV4-3 to TRBJ2-3, with D hard to call. The germline CDR1 and CDR2 sequences are LGHNA and YSLEER. Trimming removed 0 bases at V and 3 bases at J, with 10 bases between. This CDR3 is built from 15 residues. CDR3: CASSQDLPITDTQYF. In DNA, the CDR3 is TGCGCCAGCAGCCAAGATTTACCAATTACAGATACGCAGTATTTT.

The J gene is TRBJ2-2, the V gene TRBV12-3 or TRBV12-4; maybe TRBD2 (6 bases). The germline V and J ends were trimmed by 1 base and 6 bases, with 6 bases remaining between them. The CDR3 runs to 13 residues. In DNA, the CDR3 is TGTGCCAGCAGTTTAGGGGGGGCCGGGGAGCTGTTTTTT. Protein product: CASSLGGAGELFF.

J is TRBJ2-3 and V is TRBV4-1, with 13 bases fitting TRBD2. Germline V lookup: CDR1 MGHRA, CDR2 YSYEKL. V dropped 3 bases and J dropped 1; count of bases not matched to a gene: 13. There are 20 residues in the CDR3. As DNA, the CDR3 is TGCGCCAGCAGCCACACCGGACTAGCGGGGGCGGGGGCTGGCACAGATACGCAGTATTTT. This translates into CASSHTGLAGAGAGTDTQYF.

The chain links TRBV2 to TRBJ1-5; no reliable D call. Trimming shortened V by 7 bases and J by 8 bases, and 18 bases separated the two germline ends. This CDR3 has 14 amino acids. Germline values: CDR1 SNHLY, CDR2 FYNNEI. The CDR3 reads CASTLDYPGEPQHF. CDR3 coding DNA: TGTGCCAGCACCCTGGACTACCCCGGGGAGCCCCAGCATTTT. The full variable domain, completed using reference TRBV2 and TRBJ1-5, is EPEVTQTPSHQVTQMGQEVILRCVPISNHLYFYWYRQILGQKVEFLVSFYNNEISEKSEIFDDQFSVERPDGSNFTLKIRSTKLEDSAMYFCASTLDYPGEPQHFGDGTRLSIL.

This chain uses TRBV2 with TRBJ1-6; 7 bases are a match to TRBD1. The CDR3 is 12 amino acids. CDR1 is SNHLY, CDR2 FYNNEI, per germline. Trimming removed 6 bases from V and 10 bases from J; junction bases left unmatched: 3. The CDR3 DNA is TGTGCCAGCAGCGACAGGGACTCACCCCTCCACTTT. Residues: CASSDRDSPLHF.

The chain links TRBV7-6 to TRBJ1-5; D perhaps matches TRBD1 (6 bases). The CDR3 has 15 amino acids. Per germline, CDR1 SGHVS and CDR2 FNYEAQ. V lost 5 bases, J lost 7 bases, and 18 bases lay in between. CDR3 in amino acids: CASSDEQGSNQPQHF. Written as DNA, the CDR3 is TGTGCCAGCAGCGACGAACAGGGATCCAACCAGCCCCAGCATTTT.

CDR3: CASSLDPATNEKLFF. The CDR3 region has the DNA TGCGCCAGCAGCCTGGATCCTGCAACTAATGAAAAACTGTTTTTT. This sequence joins TRBV4-3 and TRBJ1-4; D ambiguous. CDR1 and CDR2 (germline): LGHNA, YSLEER. The CDR3 length is 15 residues. V was shortened by 4 bases and J by 0 bases, with 9 bases between the two germline ends.

The rearrangement uses TRBV3-1 (or the pseudogene TRBV3-2) and TRBJ2-1; D not certain. This CDR3 contains 13 residues. Per the germline V gene, CDR1 is LGHDT and CDR2 is YNNKEL (reference sequence). V dropped 4 bases and J dropped 5 bases, with 9 bases sitting between them. In nucleotides, the CDR3 is TGTGCCAGCAGCCCACAACTAAACAATGAGCAGTTCTTC. Its translation is CASSPQLNNEQFF.

The V call is TRBV12-3 or TRBV12-4, the J call TRBJ1-2, with D maybe TRBD1 (6 bases). V was trimmed by 10 bases and J by 4 bases, leaving 16 bases between them. This CDR3 region has 13 residues. The CDR3 is CATDGGQGYGYTF. CDR3 bases: TGTGCCACCGACGGGGGGCAGGGCTATGGCTACACCTTC.

The chain couples TRBV19 to TRBJ2-1; TRBD2 aligns across 8 bases. J was trimmed by 3 bases and V by 3 bases; bases with no gene match: 1. The CDR3 runs 14 residues. Looked up from germline, CDR1 is LNHDA and CDR2 is SQIVND (reference sequence). CDR3 in DNA: TGTGCCAGTAGTATTAGCGGGGTCTACAATGAGCAGTTCTTC. It specifies CASSISGVYNEQFF.

V and J are TRBV6-2 or TRBV6-3 and TRBJ2-2; the match to TRBD1 covers 7 bases. V lost 1 base to trimming and J lost 6 bases; unmatched junction nucleotides: 5. The CDR3 is 15 residues long. Germline CDR1 is MNHEY and CDR2 is SVGEGT. CDR3 in DNA: TGTGCCAGCAGTTACTTAGGGGGCCGGGCCGGGGAGCTGTTTTTT. Translating gives CASSYLGGRAGELFF.

The chain carries TRBV4-3 and TRBJ1-5; D is possibly TRBD1 (5 bases). Trimming removed 0 bases at V and 5 bases at J, with 14 bases between. CDR1 is LGHNA, CDR2 YSLEER, per germline. The CDR3 is 16 amino acids. CDR3 sequence reads: CASSQDAAGLHQPQHF. The CDR3 DNA reads as TGCGCCAGCAGCCAAGACGCGGCAGGGCTTCATCAGCCCCAGCATTTT.

The chain combines TRBV5-4 with TRBJ1-1, with 7 bases aligning to TRBD1. The germline V gene has CDR1 SGHNT and CDR2 YYREEE (reference sequence). The CDR3 totals 16 residues. Losses at the gene ends were 1 base for V and 6 bases for J; bases not matched to a gene: 12. This CDR3 is CASSLFQGVGDAEAFF. CDR3 nucleotide sequence: TGTGCCAGCAGCTTGTTTCAGGGGGTCGGTGACGCTGAAGCTTTCTTT.

This clone has only one observation. The rearrangement uses TRBV29-1 and TRBJ1-1; D is uncertain. Trimming removed 7 bases at V and 2 bases at J, with 14 bases between. This CDR3 has 13 amino acids. Germline CDR1 and CDR2: SQVTM and ANQGSEA. The CDR3 sequence is CSAKGPRNTEAFF. The CDR3 nucleotides read TGCAGCGCAAAAGGTCCCAGAAACACTGAAGCTTTCTTT.

The chain employs TRBV11-2 and TRBJ1-1, with D unresolved. V was pared by 1 base and J by 4 bases, with 13 bases between. This CDR3 region has 15 residues. CDR1 and CDR2 from the germline V gene are SGHAT and FQNNGV. As DNA, the CDR3 is TGTGCCAGCAGCTTAGTACCCCGTGGTAGCACTGAAGCTTTCTTT. Protein: CASSLVPRGSTEAFF.